Shown below are 12 T cell receptor beta chains from a single sample sequenced in a study of technical replicates of blood from a few donors listed by TCRdb under 2017. The library was obtained by the immunoSEQ multiplex PCR assay. Here the immuneACCESS table is served through TCRdb, limited to in-frame sequences with V and J called. Missing clones are a known gap in these copies; in checked studies unresolved V genes cover under half, and the rest lacks a known reason. For this sample the table gives tens of thousands of clones, of which 86% were detected only once. The ten largest clones represent about 5.4% of the sample. Sequencing input: PBMCs. The receptors here all came from a human donor in good health. Some clones in this sample may be carry-over from other donors' samples.

This chain uses TRBV7-9 with TRBJ2-1, with D possibly being TRBD1 (5 bases). The CDR3 consists of 14 residues. The germline V gene has CDR1 SEHNR and CDR2 FQNEAQ (reference sequence). Trimming left V 10 bases short and J 8 bases short, with 21 bases between. This chain's CDR3 is CATVRFWGEDEQFF. CDR3 coding DNA: TGTGCCACAGTCCGGTTTTGGGGCGAGGATGAGCAGTTCTTC.

The V gene is TRBV15, the J gene TRBJ2-7, with 8 positions matching TRBD1. The CDR3 is made up of 16 amino acids. Germline V gives CDR1 LNHNV, CDR2 YYDKDF (reference sequence). After removal of 0 bases from V and 5 bases from J, the junction contained 9 bases not matched to a gene. This CDR3 reads CATSRDLAGGLHEQYF. DNA of the CDR3: TGTGCCACCAGCAGAGATTTGGCAGGGGGCTTGCACGAGCAGTACTTC.

This clone was observed a handful of times. The V gene is TRBV7-3, the J gene TRBJ1-6, with a weak D call TRBD1 (5 bases). The CDR3 extends over 14 amino acids. CDR1 and CDR2 from the germline V gene are SGHTA and FQGTGA. The V end lost 5 bases, the J end lost 9 bases, and 14 bases lay between the germline ends. For the CDR3, the DNA is TGTGCCAGCAGCCCCGGTGGGGGAGGTTCACCCCTCCACTTT. Protein: CASSPGGGGSPLHF. The complete variable domain, with remaining parts taken from reference TRBV7-3 and TRBJ1-6, reads GAGVSQTPSNKVTEKGKYVELRCDPISGHTALYWYRQSLGQGPEFLIYFQGTGAADDSGLPNDRFFAVRPEGSVSTLKIQRTERGDSAVYLCASSPGGGGSPLHFGNGTRLTVT.

The chain couples TRBV18 to TRBJ2-3, with 9 bases lining up with TRBD2. J gave up 4 bases and V 3 bases, and 5 bases lay outside the gene matches. The CDR3 length is 15 residues. Looked up from germline, CDR1 is KGHSH and CDR2 is LQKENI. Written as DNA, the CDR3 is TGTGCCAGCTCACCTAGTAGCGGGAGAGCAGATACGCAGTATTTT. Translation gives CASSPSSGRADTQYF.

This chain joins TRBV2 and TRBJ1-5; no firm D call. Germline CDR1 and CDR2: SNHLY and FYNNEI. The V end lost 3 bases, the J end lost 4 bases, and 10 bases lay between the germline ends. The CDR3 is 14 amino acids. As DNA, the CDR3 is TGTGCCAGCAGTGAGAGAGGGCAGAATCAGCCCCAGCATTTT. Its protein is CASSERGQNQPQHF. Using reference TRBV2 and TRBJ1-5 for the parts outside the CDR3, the full variable domain is EPEVTQTPSHQVTQMGQEVILRCVPISNHLYFYWYRQILGQKVEFLVSFYNNEISEKSEIFDDQFSVERPDGSNFTLKIRSTKLEDSAMYFCASSERGQNQPQHFGDGTRLSIL.

The chain couples TRBV7-9 to TRBJ2-1, with 7 bases lining up with TRBD1. With V trimmed by 0 bases and J by 0 bases, 8 bases remained unmatched. In germline, CDR1 is SEHNR, CDR2 FQNEAQ (reference sequence). The CDR3 contains 18 residues. The CDR3 DNA reads as TGTGCCAGCAGCTTAGCACCCGGACAGGCGAGCTCCTACAATGAGCAGTTCTTC. Residues: CASSLAPGQASSYNEQFF.

The count of this clone is one. This sequence joins TRBV19 and TRBJ2-7, with 7 bases lining up with TRBD2. V dropped 1 base and J dropped 5; count of bases not matched to a gene: 2. Per germline, CDR1 LNHDA and CDR2 SQIVND (reference sequence). CDR3 length: 13 residues. CDR3 in DNA: TGTGCCAGTAGTATAGTCCGGGGGGACGAGCAGTACTTC. It codes for CASSIVRGDEQYF.

This sequence joins TRBV7-9 and TRBJ2-1; 7 positions agree with TRBD1. V lost 4 bases, J lost 5 bases, and 5 bases stayed unmatched. The germline V gene has CDR1 SEHNR and CDR2 FQNEAQ (reference sequence). The CDR3 spans 14 residues. This CDR3 is CASSYRQGNNEQFF. CDR3 DNA sequence: TGTGCCAGCAGCTACCGACAGGGCAACAATGAGCAGTTCTTC. Full variable domain (missing parts from reference TRBV7-9 and TRBJ2-1): DTGVSQNPRHKITKRGQNVTFRCDPISEHNRLYWYRQTLGQGPEFLTYFQNEAQLEKSRLLSDRFSAERPKGSFSTLEIQRTEQGDSAMYLCASSYRQGNNEQFFGPGTRLTVL.

This chain uses TRBV7-2 with TRBJ1-3; tentatively, D is TRBD1 (6 bases). Trimming took off 0 bases at V and 4 bases at J, with 13 bases between the two ends. The CDR3 covers 16 residues. In germline, CDR1 is SGHTA, CDR2 FQGNSA. DNA of the CDR3: TGTGCCAGCAGCTTAGCAGTGGGGGCGTCAGGAAACACCATATATTTT. Its translation: CASSLAVGASGNTIYF.

The chain links TRBV13 to TRBJ2-5; 10 bases are shared with TRBD2. Per the germline V gene, CDR1 is PRHDT and CDR2 is FYEKMQ (reference sequence). Trimming at V came to 0 bases and at J to 2 bases, leaving 6 bases not matched to a gene. The CDR3 has 17 amino acids. The CDR3 is CASSLGTSGGVQETQYF. DNA of the CDR3: TGTGCCAGCAGCTTAGGTACCAGCGGGGGGGTACAAGAGACCCAGTACTTC. The full variable domain, its missing parts supplied by reference TRBV13 and TRBJ2-5, is AAGVIQSPRHLIKEKRETATLKCYPIPRHDTVYWYQQGPGQDPQFLISFYEKMQSDKGSIPDRFSAQQFSDYHSELNMSSLELGDSALYFCASSLGTSGGVQETQYFGPGTRLLVL.

The chain is built from TRBV30 and TRBJ2-7; no definite D call. Germline V CDR1 and CDR2: GTSNPN, SVGIG (reference sequence). CDR3 length: 15 amino acids. Trimming stripped 0 bases from V and 1 base from J, with 13 bases between. The CDR3 loop reads CAWSVRQALSYEQYF. The CDR3 coding sequence is TGTGCCTGGAGTGTAAGGCAGGCGCTTTCCTACGAGCAGTACTTC.

This clone was observed a single time. The V gene is TRBV12-5, the J gene TRBJ2-1, with 8 bases that match TRBD1. The germline CDR1 and CDR2 sequences are LGHNT and FRNRAP. There are 14 residues in the CDR3. Germline trimming cut 1 base from V and 10 bases from J; bases unmatched to any gene: 6. CDR3 loop: CASGLAGQGWEQFF. The CDR3 DNA follows: TGTGCTAGTGGTTTGGCAGGACAGGGCTGGGAGCAGTTCTTC.